These 22 T cell receptor beta chains share one sample of origin, sequenced in a study of T cells in Graves' hyperthyroidism and ophthalmopathy (dated by TCRdb to between 2017 and 2020). To prepare the library, multiplex PCR was applied. The listed sequencing device is Illumina HiSeq 2000. The TCR beta CDR3 regions were amplified from RNA transcripts. The first round of RT-PCR for the TCR CDR3 was performed with the HTBI primer set and the Qiagen OneStep RT-PCR kit. TCRdb's own reprocessing of the public reads used fastp at Q25 and MiXCR and kept productive beta chains. Duplicate CDR3 protein sequences are folded into a single record with the most common DNA and genes. This sample lists around 610,000 distinct CDR3 sequences; roughly 14% were detected once. Clones ranked in the top ten supply roughly 4.5% of the sample. Material: blood. The receptors were sampled from a woman between 40 and 50 years old with Graves' ophthalmopathy.

This clonotype was picked up many times. The genes are TRBV6-5 and TRBJ2-7; maybe TRBD2 (6 bases). This CDR3 has 14 residues. Trimming left V 4 bases short and J 0 bases short, with 10 bases between. Looked up from germline, CDR1 is MNHEY and CDR2 is SVGAGI. CDR3 in amino acids: CASSLTGASYEQYF. The CDR3 coding sequence is TGTGCCAGCAGTTTAACGGGAGCCTCCTACGAGCAGTACTTC.

This clonotype was detected ten times or more. This chain's CDR3 is CASSPRQSFYEQYF. The CDR3 coding sequence is TGTGCCAGCAGTCCTCGACAGAGCTTCTACGAGCAGTACTTC. V gene TRBV28 combines with J gene TRBJ2-7; tentatively, D is TRBD1 (5 bases). Trimming shortened V by 5 bases and J by 3 bases, and 14 bases separated the two germline ends. Germline V gene data show CDR1 as MDHEN and CDR2 as SYDVKM. The CDR3 contains 14 residues.

CDR3 DNA sequence: TGTGCCAGCATCCATCAACTCGGTCGGGGTGCCTACGAGCAGTACTTC. This encodes CASIHQLGRGAYEQYF. V and J are TRBV12-3 or TRBV12-4 and TRBJ2-7; maybe TRBD2 (5 bases). The CDR3 runs to 16 residues. Trimming shortened V by 7 bases and J by 2 bases, and 21 bases separated the two germline ends.

This clonotype was seen many times. The chain employs TRBV2 and TRBJ2-7, with D perhaps TRBD1 (6 bases). The CDR3 has 14 residues. Germline V gene lookup returns CDR1 SNHLY and CDR2 FYNNEI. V lost 8 bases to trimming and J lost 0 bases, with 14 bases between them. The CDR3 loop reads CASSRTVNSYEQYF. The DNA for the CDR3 is TGTGCCAGCTCGAGGACAGTTAACTCCTACGAGCAGTACTTC.

In regard to this clonotype: The junction differs from germline at one of its ends, possibly a read error. The chain has TRBV28 and TRBJ2-7, with a tentative D call TRBD1 (6 bases). The CDR3 consists of 13 residues. Germline-derived CDR1 and CDR2 are MDHEN and SYDVKM. The CDR3 reads CANSPTGTYEQYF. DNA of the CDR3: TGTGCCAACAGTCCTACAGGGACCTACGAGCAGTACTTC.

This chain uses TRBV11-2 with TRBJ2-5, with 11 positions matching TRBD2. The CDR3 consists of 15 residues. The V and J ends lost 5 bases and 13 bases, in that order; junction bases with no gene match: 15. Germline V gene sequence: CDR1 SGHAT, CDR2 FQNNGV. In nucleotides, the CDR3 is TGTGCCAGCAGCGCGGGACTAGCGGAACAAGAGACTCGGTACTTC. Its protein is CASSAGLAEQETRYF.

This clonotype was detected ten times or more. The rearrangement links TRBV10-3 to TRBJ1-3; D is uncertain. The CDR3 totals 15 residues. In germline, CDR1 is ENHRY, CDR2 SYGVKD. Trimming removed 3 bases at V and 0 bases at J, with 9 bases between. This CDR3 is CAISESSVSGNTIYF. In DNA form, the CDR3 reads TGTGCCATCAGTGAAAGCTCCGTCTCTGGAAACACCATATATTTT.

This clonotype appeared many times. The chain uses TRBV6-1 and TRBJ1-1; D perhaps matches TRBD1 (6 bases). With 6 bases removed from V and 7 bases from J, the gap between germline ends came to 9 bases. Germline CDR1 MNHNS, CDR2 SASEGT. The CDR3 totals 11 residues. CDR3 bases: TGTGCCAGCAGACAGGGAGGTGAAGCTTTCTTT. Residues: CASRQGGEAFF.

This clonotype was found a few times. The chain uses TRBV30 and TRBJ2-7, with D possibly TRBD2 on 6 matching bases. The CDR3 totals 12 residues. V dropped 2 bases and J dropped 3 bases, with 8 bases sitting between them. Germline V gives CDR1 GTSNPN, CDR2 SVGIG (reference sequence). CDR3 sequence (DNA): TGTGCCTGGAGTCCAGCGGGCTACGAGCAGTACTTC. Translated, it gives CAWSPAGYEQYF.

This clonotype has at least ten counts. The chain has TRBV12-3 or TRBV12-4 and TRBJ1-2, with D maybe TRBD1 (5 bases). V lost 0 bases to trimming and J lost 1 base, with 6 bases between them. The CDR3 is 14 residues long. CDR3 coding DNA: TGTGCCAGCAGTTTAGCGGGGGTTAACTATGGCTACACCTTC. It codes for CASSLAGVNYGYTF.

This clonotype was recorded at least ten times. The rearrangement uses TRBV7-8 and TRBJ2-7; 8 nucleotides agree with TRBD2. Per the germline V gene, CDR1 is SGHVS and CDR2 is FQNEAQ. The J segment lost 1 base and the V segment lost 4 bases, leaving 6 bases of the junction unmatched. CDR3 length equals 15 residues. The CDR3 region has the DNA TGTGCCAGCAGCTCAAGACTAGCGAGTTCCTACGAGCAGTACTTC. This translates into CASSSRLASSYEQYF.

This clonotype was seen at least ten times. The chain employs TRBV2 and TRBJ2-5, with D unclear. The CDR3 consists of 14 residues. Between the trimmed V and J ends, which lost 6 bases and 4 bases, there was a span of 15 bases. The germline V gene encodes CDR1 SNHLY and CDR2 FYNNEI. This chain's CDR3 is CASRSSLGRETQYF. The CDR3 coding sequence is TGTGCCAGCAGAAGTTCTCTTGGGCGAGAGACCCAGTACTTC. Full variable domain (rest looked up from reference TRBV2 and TRBJ2-5): EPEVTQTPSHQVTQMGQEVILRCVPISNHLYFYWYRQILGQKVEFLVSFYNNEISEKSEIFDDQFSVERPDGSNFTLKIRSTKLEDSAMYFCASRSSLGRETQYFGPGTRLLVL.

This clonotype occurred many times. The V call is TRBV6-5, the J call TRBJ1-2; the match to TRBD1 covers 10 bases. Trimming took 4 bases from V and 6 from J; bases not matched to a gene: 11. The length of the CDR3 is 16 residues. Germline V lookup: CDR1 MNHEY, CDR2 SVGAGI. The CDR3 is CASSSGTGAPEDGYTF. The CDR3 DNA follows: TGTGCCAGCAGTTCCGGGACAGGGGCCCCCGAGGATGGCTACACCTTC.

This clonotype was observed many times. The chain joins TRBV11-2 to TRBJ2-5, with unresolved D. The germline V gene encodes CDR1 SGHAT and CDR2 FQNNGV. There are 15 residues in the CDR3. V lost 2 bases to trimming and J lost 2 bases, with 12 bases between them. CDR3 in amino acids: CASSLFQSSQETQYF. In nucleotides, the CDR3 is TGTGCCAGCAGCTTATTTCAGTCTTCACAAGAGACCCAGTACTTC. The full variable domain, completed using reference TRBV11-2 and TRBJ2-5, is EAGVAQSPRYKIIEKRQSVAFWCNPISGHATLYWYQQILGQGPKLLIQFQNNGVVDDSQLPKDRFSAERLKGVDSTLKIQPAKLEDSAVYLCASSLFQSSQETQYFGPGTRLLVL.

V and J are TRBV30 and TRBJ2-7; D uncertain. Trimming cost V 0 bases and J 8 bases, with 14 bases left between them. Germline CDR1 is GTSNPN and CDR2 is SVGIG (reference sequence). The CDR3 length is 13 residues. This chain's CDR3 is CAWSVNSGSQQYF. As DNA, the CDR3 is TGTGCCTGGAGTGTAAATTCCGGCTCCCAGCAGTACTTC.

This clonotype was counted ten times or more. The rearrangement joins TRBV4-1 to TRBJ1-5; D possibly corresponds to TRBD1 (6 bases). Germline CDR1 MGHRA, CDR2 YSYEKL. The CDR3 runs 14 residues. Trimming pared 0 bases from V and 7 bases from J, leaving 10 bases between. CDR3 loop: CASSQEGGAQPQHF. The CDR3 nucleotides are TGCGCCAGCAGCCAAGAGGGGGGGGCCCAGCCCCAGCATTTT.

The J gene is TRBJ1-5, the V gene TRBV3-1, with TRBD1 matching over 7 bases. The germline CDR1 and CDR2 sequences are LGHDT and YNNKEL (reference sequence). V lost 5 bases to trimming and J lost 5 bases; unmatched junction nucleotides: 6. This CDR3 is 14 amino acids long. CDR3 protein: CASSSGTVDQPQHF. CDR3 DNA sequence: TGTGCCAGCAGCTCAGGGACAGTAGATCAGCCCCAGCATTTT. Full variable domain (missing parts from reference TRBV3-1 and TRBJ1-5): DTAVSQTPKYLVTQMGNDKSIKCEQNLGHDTMYWYKQDSKKFLKIMFSYNNKELIINETVPNRFSPKSPDKAHLNLHINSLELGDSAVYFCASSSGTVDQPQHFGDGTRLSIL.

This clonotype was observed a handful of times. This chain uses TRBV18 with TRBJ1-1; no definite D call. CDR3 length: 14 residues. V lost 2 bases and J 4 bases, leaving 11 bases between the germline ends. Germline CDR1 reads KGHSH; CDR2 reads LQKENI. For the CDR3, the DNA is TGTGCCAGCTCACCAGAGGGAAAGGGCACTGAAGCTTTCTTT. Its translation: CASSPEGKGTEAFF.

J is TRBJ1-6 and V is TRBV12-3 or TRBV12-4; D is ambiguous. The CDR3 totals 14 residues. Trimming stripped 6 bases from V and 6 bases from J, with 12 bases between. The CDR3 spells CASRPDGSNSPLHF. CDR3 nucleotides: TGTGCCAGCAGACCGGACGGTTCTAATTCACCCCTCCACTTT.

There are a few counts of this clonotype. The rearrangement uses TRBV24-1 and TRBJ2-2, with 8 bases identical to TRBD2. CDR1 KGHDR and CDR2 SFDVKD come from the germline V gene. The CDR3 runs to 15 residues. Trimming removed 1 base from V and 3 bases from J; junction bases left unmatched: 0. DNA of the CDR3: TGTGCCACCAGTGATTTCGGGAGGGACACCGGGGAGCTGTTTTTT. It translates to CATSDFGRDTGELFF.

This clonotype was recorded many times. A much bigger clone sits one base away, suggesting this may be a read error. This chain links TRBV12-3 or TRBV12-4 with TRBJ1-1; TRBD1 matches 7 bases. The CDR3 spans 15 residues. The junction had 14 bases not matched to a gene; V was cut back by 8 bases and J by 5 bases. In nucleotides, the CDR3 is TGTGCCAGCGGTGTTTTAGCAGGGGGAAATACTGAAGCTTTCTTT. Residues: CASGVLAGGNTEAFF.

Ten or more counts support this clonotype. V gene TRBV9 combines with J gene TRBJ1-1; D possibly corresponds to TRBD1 (5 bases). Germline V gives CDR1 SGDLS, CDR2 YYNGEE. The CDR3 sequence is 13 residues long. The V end was cut by 0 bases, the J end by 7 bases, with 10 bases between. The CDR3 DNA is TGTGCCAGCAGCGTAGCCCAAGACAGTGAAGCTTTCTTT. This gives the protein CASSVAQDSEAFF.